What follows describes a single TCR beta chain. This CDR3 is also generated by other DNA sequences in the sample. This specimen comes from a study of PD-L1 blockade in urothelial cancer. The sample's time point: pretreatment peripheral blood. Data came from immunoSEQ multiplex PCR; TCRdb stores just in-frame clones and leaves some out. The sample holds more than 35,000 clones; 80% to 95% are singletons and the top ten take 10% to 12%. The receptor was isolated from a woman in her fifties or sixties with urothelial cancer. The sequencing here drew on PBMCs, taken around atezolizumab (anti-PD-L1) treatment.

CDR3 sequence (DNA): TGTGCCAGCAGTTTAGGGCAGGGGGTTCAGCCCCAGCATTTT. The encoded protein is CASSLGQGVQPQHF. V usage is TRBV28 and J usage is TRBJ1-5, with 7 bases fitting TRBD1. V shed 2 bases, J shed 6 bases, and the junction held 4 bases outside the gene matches. The CDR3 totals 14 residues. Germline V gives CDR1 MDHEN, CDR2 SYDVKM.